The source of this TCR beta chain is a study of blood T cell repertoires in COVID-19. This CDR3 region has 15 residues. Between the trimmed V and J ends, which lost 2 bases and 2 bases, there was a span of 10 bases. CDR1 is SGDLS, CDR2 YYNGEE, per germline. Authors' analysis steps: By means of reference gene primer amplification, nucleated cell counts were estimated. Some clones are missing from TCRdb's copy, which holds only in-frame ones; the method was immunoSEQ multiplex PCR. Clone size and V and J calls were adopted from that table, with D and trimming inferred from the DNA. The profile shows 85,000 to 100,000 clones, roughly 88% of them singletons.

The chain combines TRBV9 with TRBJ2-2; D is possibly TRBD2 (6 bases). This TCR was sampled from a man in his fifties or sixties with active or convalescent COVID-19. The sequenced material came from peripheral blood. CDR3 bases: TGTGCCAGCAGCGTCTTTAGCGGAAACACCGGGGAGCTGTTTTTT. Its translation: CASSVFSGNTGELFF.